This T cell receptor beta chain emerged from a study of shared clonotypes between healthy human individuals. The study, taken as a whole, reports: Few donors restricted represented genetic and exposure-history diversity. Incompleteness in sorted-subset sequencing, despite large depth, was shown by rarefaction.

Naive CD8 cells lacked CD45RO and underwent positive selection for CCR7, leaving out terminally differentiated effector memory CD45RA+ cells. A remark on this clone: Its antigen is currently unknown.

Clones were read by immunoSEQ multiplex PCR, and TCRdb kept only the in-frame ones, dropping some. The table has more than 500,000 clones, around 96% seen once. This CDR3 has 14 amino acids. Trimming cost V 5 bases and J 0 bases, with 11 bases left between them. Germline V lookup: CDR1 SNHLY, CDR2 FYNNEI. The J gene is TRBJ2-7, the V gene TRBV2; D perhaps matches TRBD2 (5 bases). The source is a woman aged 25 to 39 in good health. The sample comprised naive CD8+ T cells sorted from blood. CDR3 DNA sequence: TGTGCCAGCAGTCCTAGCCCGAGCTCCTACGAGCAGTACTTC. Amino acid sequence: CASSPSPSSYEQYF.